This T cell receptor beta chain comes out of a study of T cells in Graves' hyperthyroidism and ophthalmopathy. Regions amplified from RNA transcripts were the TCR beta CDR3 regions. The HTBI set primed first-round TCR CDR3 RT-PCR. TCRdb ran MiXCR on the multiplex PCR reads and lists one entry per CDR3 protein. Among 480,000 or so distinct CDR3 sequences listed, about 46% were seen once. The germline V gene has CDR1 SQVTM and CDR2 ANQGSEA. The junction had 5 bases not matched to a gene; V was cut back by 7 bases and J by 5 bases. The CDR3 is made up of 11 amino acids. There are a few counts of this clonotype. The target antigen is unknown. Every diagnosis used clinical symptoms, serum thyroxine and TRAb, thyroid ultrasound and orbital computed tomography. General study results and limits: The model identified upcoming ophthalmopathy a median approximately six months ahead of onset.

Material for sequencing was peripheral blood or thyroid tissue (not recorded which). The origin of this receptor is an adult woman with Graves' disease, either hyperthyroidism or ophthalmopathy (not recorded which). V gene TRBV29-1 combines with J gene TRBJ2-7; TRBD1 matches 7 bases. This chain's CDR3 is CSGWDSHEQYF. The CDR3 bases are TGCAGCGGATGGGACAGCCACGAGCAGTACTTC.